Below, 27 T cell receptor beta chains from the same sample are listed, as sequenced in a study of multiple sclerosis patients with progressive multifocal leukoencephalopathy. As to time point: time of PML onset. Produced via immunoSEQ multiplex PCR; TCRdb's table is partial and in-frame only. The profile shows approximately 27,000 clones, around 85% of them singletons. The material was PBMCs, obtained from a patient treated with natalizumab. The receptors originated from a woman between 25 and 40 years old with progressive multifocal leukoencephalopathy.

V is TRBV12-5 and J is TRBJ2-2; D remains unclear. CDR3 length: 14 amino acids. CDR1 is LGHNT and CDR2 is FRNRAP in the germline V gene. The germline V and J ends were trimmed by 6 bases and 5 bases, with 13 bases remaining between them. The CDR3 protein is CASGPPDSTGELFF. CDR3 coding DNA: TGTGCTAGTGGCCCCCCCGACTCTACCGGGGAGCTGTTTTTT.

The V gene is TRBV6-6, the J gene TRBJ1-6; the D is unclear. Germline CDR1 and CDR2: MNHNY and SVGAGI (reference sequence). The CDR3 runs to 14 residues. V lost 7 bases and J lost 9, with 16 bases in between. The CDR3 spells CASNPGASFSPLHF. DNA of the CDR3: TGTGCCAGCAATCCGGGAGCCTCGTTTTCACCCCTCCACTTT.

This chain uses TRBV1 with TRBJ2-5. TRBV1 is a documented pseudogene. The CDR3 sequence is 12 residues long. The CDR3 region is CTSSPPGETQYF. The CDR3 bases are TGCACCAGCAGCCCCCCCGGCGAGACCCAGTACTTC.

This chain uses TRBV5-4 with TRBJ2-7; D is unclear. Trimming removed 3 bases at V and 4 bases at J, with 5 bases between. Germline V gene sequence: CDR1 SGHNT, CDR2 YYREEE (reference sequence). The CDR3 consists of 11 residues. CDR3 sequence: CASSSPYEQYF. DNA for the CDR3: TGTGCCAGCAGCTCCCCTTACGAGCAGTACTTC. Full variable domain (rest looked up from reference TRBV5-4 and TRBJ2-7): ETGVTQSPTHLIKTRGQQVTLRCSSQSGHNTVSWYQQALGQGPQFIFQYYREEENGRGNFPPRFSGLQFPNYSSELNVNALELDDSALYLCASSSPYEQYFGPGTRLTVT.

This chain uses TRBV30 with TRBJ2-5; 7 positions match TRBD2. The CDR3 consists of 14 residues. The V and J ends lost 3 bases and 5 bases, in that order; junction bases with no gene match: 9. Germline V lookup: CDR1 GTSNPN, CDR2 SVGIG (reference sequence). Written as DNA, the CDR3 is TGTGCCTGGAGCCGGCGGGCCGGGGGGGAGACCCAGTACTTC. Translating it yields CAWSRRAGGETQYF.

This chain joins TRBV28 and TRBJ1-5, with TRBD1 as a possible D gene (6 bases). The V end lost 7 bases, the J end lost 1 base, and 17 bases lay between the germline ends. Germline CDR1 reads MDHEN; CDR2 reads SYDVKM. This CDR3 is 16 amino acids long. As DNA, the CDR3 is TGTGCCAGCATAGGGTGGGAAGGGGGAAGCAATCAGCCCCAGCATTTT. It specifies CASIGWEGGSNQPQHF.

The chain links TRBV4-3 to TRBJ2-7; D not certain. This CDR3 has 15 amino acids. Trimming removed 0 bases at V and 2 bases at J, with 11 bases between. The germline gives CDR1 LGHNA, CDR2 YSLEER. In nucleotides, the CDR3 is TGCGCCAGCAGCCAAGATGCATTCGGTACCTACGAGCAGTACTTC. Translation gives CASSQDAFGTYEQYF.

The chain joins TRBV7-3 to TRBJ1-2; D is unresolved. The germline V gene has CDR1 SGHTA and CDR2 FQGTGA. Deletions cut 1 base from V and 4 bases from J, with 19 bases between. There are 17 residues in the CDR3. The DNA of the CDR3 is TGTGCCAGCAGCTTAAGACCCCCCCCTCTTGGGTTCTATGGCTACACCTTC. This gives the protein CASSLRPPPLGFYGYTF.

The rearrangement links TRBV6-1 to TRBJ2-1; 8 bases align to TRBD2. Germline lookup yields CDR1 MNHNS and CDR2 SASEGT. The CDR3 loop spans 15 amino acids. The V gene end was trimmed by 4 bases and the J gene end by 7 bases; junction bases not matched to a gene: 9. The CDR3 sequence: CASSVTAGDVNEQFF. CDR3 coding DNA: TGTGCCAGCAGTGTCACAGCGGGAGATGTAAATGAGCAGTTCTTC.

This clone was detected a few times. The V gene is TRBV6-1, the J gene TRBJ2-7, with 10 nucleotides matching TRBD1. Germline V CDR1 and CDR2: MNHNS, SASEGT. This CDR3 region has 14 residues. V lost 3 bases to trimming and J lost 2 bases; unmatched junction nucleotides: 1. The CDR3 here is CASSEGTGAYEQYF. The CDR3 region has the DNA TGTGCCAGCAGTGAGGGGACAGGGGCCTACGAGCAGTACTTC.

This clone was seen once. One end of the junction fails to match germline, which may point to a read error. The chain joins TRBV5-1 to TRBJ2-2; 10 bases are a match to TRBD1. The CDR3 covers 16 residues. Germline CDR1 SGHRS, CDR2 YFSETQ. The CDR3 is CASSSGQGSLTGELVF. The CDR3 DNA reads TGCGCCAGCAGCTCGGGACAGGGGAGTTTAACCGGGGAGCTGGTTTTT. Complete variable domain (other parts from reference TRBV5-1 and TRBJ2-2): KAGVTQTPRYLIKTRGQQVTLSCSPISGHRSVSWYQQTPGQGLQFLFEYFSETQRNKGNFPGRFSGRQFSNSRSEMNVSTLELGDSALYLCASSSGQGSLTGELVFGEGSRLTVL.

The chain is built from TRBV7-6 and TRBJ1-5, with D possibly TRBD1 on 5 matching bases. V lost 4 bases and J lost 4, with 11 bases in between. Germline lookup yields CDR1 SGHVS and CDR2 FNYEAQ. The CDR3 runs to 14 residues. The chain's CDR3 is CASSSGPQNQPQHF. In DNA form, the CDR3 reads TGTGCCAGCAGCTCGGGACCGCAGAATCAGCCCCAGCATTTT.

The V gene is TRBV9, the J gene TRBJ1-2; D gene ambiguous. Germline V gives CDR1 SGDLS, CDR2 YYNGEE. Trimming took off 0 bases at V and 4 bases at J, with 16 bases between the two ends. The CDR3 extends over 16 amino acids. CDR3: CASSVAITESFYGYTF. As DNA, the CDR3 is TGTGCCAGCAGCGTAGCTATAACAGAGTCCTTCTATGGCTACACCTTC.

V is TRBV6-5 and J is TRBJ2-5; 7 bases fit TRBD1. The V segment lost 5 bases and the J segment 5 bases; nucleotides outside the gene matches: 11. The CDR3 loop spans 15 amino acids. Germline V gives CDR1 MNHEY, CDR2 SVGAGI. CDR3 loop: CASSRPGQRPETQYF. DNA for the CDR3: TGTGCCAGCAGTCGTCCGGGACAGCGGCCGGAGACCCAGTACTTC.

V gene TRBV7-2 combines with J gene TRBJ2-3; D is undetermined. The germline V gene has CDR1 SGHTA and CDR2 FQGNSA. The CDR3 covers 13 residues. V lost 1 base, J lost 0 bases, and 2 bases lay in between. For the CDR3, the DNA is TGTGCCAGCAGCTTAGGGAGCACAGATACGCAGTATTTT. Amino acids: CASSLGSTDTQYF.

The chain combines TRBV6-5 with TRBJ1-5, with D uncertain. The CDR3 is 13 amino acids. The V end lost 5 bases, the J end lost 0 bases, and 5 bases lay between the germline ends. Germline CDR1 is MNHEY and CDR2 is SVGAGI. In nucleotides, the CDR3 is TGTGCCAGCAGTCGCAATAGCAATCAGCCCCAGCATTTT. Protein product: CASSRNSNQPQHF.

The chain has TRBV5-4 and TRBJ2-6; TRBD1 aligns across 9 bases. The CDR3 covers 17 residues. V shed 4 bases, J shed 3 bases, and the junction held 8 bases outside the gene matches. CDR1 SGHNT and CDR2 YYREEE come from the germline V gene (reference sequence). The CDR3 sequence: CASSPGQGSDGANVLTF. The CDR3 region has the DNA TGTGCCAGCAGCCCGGGACAGGGCTCAGATGGGGCCAACGTCCTGACTTTC.

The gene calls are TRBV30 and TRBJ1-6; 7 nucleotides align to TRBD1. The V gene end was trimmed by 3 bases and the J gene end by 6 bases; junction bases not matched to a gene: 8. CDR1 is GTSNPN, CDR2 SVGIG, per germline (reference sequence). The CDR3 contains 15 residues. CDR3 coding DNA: TGTGCCTGGAGCACGGGACAGCAACTTAATTCACCCCTCCACTTT. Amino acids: CAWSTGQQLNSPLHF.

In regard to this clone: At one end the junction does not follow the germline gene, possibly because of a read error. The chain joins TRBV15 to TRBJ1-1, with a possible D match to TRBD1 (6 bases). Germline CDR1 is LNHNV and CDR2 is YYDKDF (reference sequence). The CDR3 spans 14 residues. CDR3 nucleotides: TGTGCCACCAGCACTTTGGCAGGGGAGGGTGAACCTTTCTTT. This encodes CATSTLAGEGEPFF. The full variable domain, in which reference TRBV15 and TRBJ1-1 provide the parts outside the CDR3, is DAMVIQNPRYQVTQFGKPVTLSCSQTLNHNVMYWYQQKSSQAPKLLFHYYDKDFNNEADTPDNFQSRRPNTSFCFLDIRSPGLGDTAMYLCATSTLAGEGEPFFGQGTRLTVV.

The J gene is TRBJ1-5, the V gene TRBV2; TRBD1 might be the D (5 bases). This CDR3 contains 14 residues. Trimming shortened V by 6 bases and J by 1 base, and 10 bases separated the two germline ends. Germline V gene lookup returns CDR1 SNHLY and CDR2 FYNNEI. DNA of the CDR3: TGTGCCAGCAGGGGGACGGCCAGCAATCAGCCCCAGCATTTT. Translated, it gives CASRGTASNQPQHF.

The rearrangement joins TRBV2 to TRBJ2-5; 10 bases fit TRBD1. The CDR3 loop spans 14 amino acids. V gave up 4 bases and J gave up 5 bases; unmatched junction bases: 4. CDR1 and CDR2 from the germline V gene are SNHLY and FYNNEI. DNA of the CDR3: TGTGCCAGCAGTGGACAGGGGGCTTGGGAGACCCAGTACTTC. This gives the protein CASSGQGAWETQYF.

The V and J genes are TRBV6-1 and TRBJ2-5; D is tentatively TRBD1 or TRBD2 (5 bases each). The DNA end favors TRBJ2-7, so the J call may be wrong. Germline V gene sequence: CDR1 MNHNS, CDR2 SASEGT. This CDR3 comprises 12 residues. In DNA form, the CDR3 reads TGTGCCAGCAGTGGGGGGTCATACGAGCAGTACTTC. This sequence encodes CASSGGSYEQYF.

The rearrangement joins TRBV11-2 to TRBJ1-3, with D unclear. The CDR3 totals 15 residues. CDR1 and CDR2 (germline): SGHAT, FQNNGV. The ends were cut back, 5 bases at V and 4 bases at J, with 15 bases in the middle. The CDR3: CASSPLRGVGNTIYF. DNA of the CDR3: TGTGCCAGCAGCCCCCTCCGAGGTGTCGGAAACACCATATATTTT. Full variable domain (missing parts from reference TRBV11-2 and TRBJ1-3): EAGVAQSPRYKIIEKRQSVAFWCNPISGHATLYWYQQILGQGPKLLIQFQNNGVVDDSQLPKDRFSAERLKGVDSTLKIQPAKLEDSAVYLCASSPLRGVGNTIYFGEGSWLTVV.

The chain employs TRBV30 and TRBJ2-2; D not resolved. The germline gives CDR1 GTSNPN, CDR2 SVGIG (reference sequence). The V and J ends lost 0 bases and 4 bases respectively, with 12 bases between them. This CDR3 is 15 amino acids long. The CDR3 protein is CAWSVIRTSTGELFF. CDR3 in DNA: TGTGCCTGGAGTGTTATTAGGACGAGCACCGGGGAGCTGTTTTTT.

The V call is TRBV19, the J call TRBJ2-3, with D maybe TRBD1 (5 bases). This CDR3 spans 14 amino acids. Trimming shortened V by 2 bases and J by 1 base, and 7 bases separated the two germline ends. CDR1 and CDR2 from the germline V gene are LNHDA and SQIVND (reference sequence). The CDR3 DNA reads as TGTGCCAGTAGTATAACGACAGGCACAGATACGCAGTATTTT. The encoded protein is CASSITTGTDTQYF.

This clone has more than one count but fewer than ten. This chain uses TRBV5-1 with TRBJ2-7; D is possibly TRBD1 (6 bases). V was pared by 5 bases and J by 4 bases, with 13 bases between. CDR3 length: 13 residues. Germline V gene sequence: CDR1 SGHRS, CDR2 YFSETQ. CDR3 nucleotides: TGCGCCAGCAGTTGGGACAAACCTTACGAGCAGTACTTC. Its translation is CASSWDKPYEQYF.

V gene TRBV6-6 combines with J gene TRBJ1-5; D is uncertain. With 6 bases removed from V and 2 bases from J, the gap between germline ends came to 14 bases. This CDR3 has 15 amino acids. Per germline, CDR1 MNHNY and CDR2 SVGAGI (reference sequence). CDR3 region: CASSLPRDGNQPQHF. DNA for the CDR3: TGTGCCAGCAGCCTACCACGAGATGGCAATCAGCCCCAGCATTTT.